This TCR beta chain appears in the sequencing data of a study of T cells in Graves' hyperthyroidism and ophthalmopathy. This clonotype was observed a handful of times. RNA transcripts provided the source from which TCR beta CDR3 regions were amplified. Researchers ran a first-round RT-PCR on the TCR CDR3 using the HTBI primer set. A single record per CDR3 protein comes from TCRdb applying MiXCR to the multiplex PCR reads. Of a few hundred thousand distinct CDR3 sequences in the sample, roughly 23% were seen once. Material for sequencing was blood. This TCR came from a woman between 70 and 85 years old with Graves' ophthalmopathy.

In DNA form, the CDR3 reads TGTGCCATCAGTGTGGAACGCGGCGAGCAGTACTTC. The encoded protein is CAISVERGEQYF. This chain uses TRBV10-3 with TRBJ2-7; D is uncertain. The CDR3 is made up of 12 amino acids. CDR1 and CDR2 (germline): ENHRY, SYGVKD. The ends were cut back, 4 bases at V and 6 bases at J, with 10 bases in the middle.